This T cell receptor (beta chain) was sequenced for a study of tumor-infiltrating lymphocytes in primary liver carcinoma. A constant-region primer served to make TCR beta cDNA from approximately 490 ng total RNA. Generation of the TCR beta libraries relied on three nested multiplex PCR rounds using slightly modified ARM-PCR. The first two PCR rounds used TRBV1-TRBV30 forward primers with a C-beta reverse primer, about 10 cycles each. TCRdb re-called the multiplex PCR reads with MiXCR, one entry per CDR3 protein. The table has about 120,000 distinct CDR3 sequences, approximately 70% seen once; the top ten hold about a tenth. The V end was cut by 9 bases, the J end by 9 bases, with 24 bases between. The CDR3 runs 15 residues. The germline CDR1 and CDR2 sequences are SGHAT and FQNNGV. Unsorted bulk tissue (roughly 19-30 mg) underwent RNA and DNA co-extraction. General study points: Tumors carried a top-250-clone fraction significantly exceeding that of blood (p = 0.039).

Note on this clonotype: Its antigen is undetermined.

The origin of this receptor is a woman aged 55 to 70 with primary liver carcinoma and hepatitis B virus infection. The V gene is TRBV11-2, the J gene TRBJ2-1; TRBD1 is a possible D gene (6 bases). Sequencing input: liver tumor tissue from sampling region 1. Sample subset: tumor region T1, superior pole. CDR3 DNA sequence: TGTGCCAGTAGCATAGAAGGGGGTGAGAACATTGAGCAGTTCTTC. Translating gives CASSIEGGENIEQFF.